The present T cell receptor (beta chain) was sequenced within a study of regulatory T cells in long-lasting Graves disease. Study-level information: Over 5 years of antithyroid drugs with positive TSH receptor antibodies was taken to mean persistent Graves' disease. Study-level points and caveats: TRBV28, TRBJ1-2 and TRBJ2-5 were segments that persistent disease favored.

The V segment lost 4 bases and the J segment 3 bases; nucleotides outside the gene matches: 6. CDR1 is MNHEY and CDR2 is SVGAGI in the germline V gene. The CDR3 sequence is 14 residues long. Relying on iRepertoire HTBI primers and Arm-PCR of CDR3 regions, the team built TCR beta libraries. In the authors' methods: Overall, samples carried around 68 TRBV and 14 TRBJ segments. MiXCR was run by TCRdb on the multiplex PCR reads, yielding one entry per CDR3 protein. The V and J calls were determined by TCRdb, not by the authors. Of approximately 350,000 distinct CDR3 sequences in the sample, approximately 25% were seen once. Time point in this sample: persistent/refractory GD, antithyroid drugs over 5 years with positive TRAb. From RNA extracted from PBMCs, the TCR library was made. It was American Thyroid Association guidelines that determined Graves' disease diagnosis. This clonotype has more than one count but fewer than ten. Antigen specificity is unknown.

The sample in question was peripheral blood mononuclear cells (PBMCs), obtained when the disease was refractory, from a patient treated with antithyroid drugs. The chain carries TRBV6-5 and TRBJ2-7; 7 positions agree with TRBD1. This clonotype was sampled from a woman aged 40 to 55 with Graves disease. CDR3 amino acids: CASSFDRARYEQYF. The CDR3 coding sequence is TGTGCCAGCAGTTTCGACAGGGCCCGCTACGAGCAGTACTTC.